The present T cell receptor beta chain was sequenced within a study of beta chain features in type 1 diabetes (dated by TCRdb to 2016 to 2019). Concerning the study at large: Mean age, gender distribution, total cell number and subset yield did not differ between patients and healthy donors. Naive and central memory subsets were obtained from all 30 or so donors, but regulatory and stem cell-like memory subsets were isolated from only 8 patients and roughly eight healthy donors. The study compared TCRB repertoires of sorted circulating CD4+ T cell subsets between recently diagnosed type 1 diabetes patients and matched healthy donors. A total of some 100,000,000 sorted cells were examined across all samples, and a strong correlation was observed between cell number per subset and RNA yield. Study-wide conclusions, independent of this receptor: Naive, central memory and regulatory TCRB repertoires appeared to be more similar among patients than among healthy donors. Patients with type 1 diabetes made fewer insertions and deleted more nucleotides at VDJ recombination sites, implying thymic rearrangement abnormalities. Sequencing cDNA rather than genomic DNA could over-represent highly expressing activated cells, although activation and CD3 levels did not differ between groups. HLA sub-analyses involved small numbers of individuals, so any influence of HLA type on TCRB rearrangement remained unresolved. A moderate but significant shortening of TCRB CDR3 length was observed in type 1 diabetes patients in all four CD4+ subsets. PCR might favor shorter templates, but patient and control samples were amplified and corrected together, so any skew would affect both groups equally.

A single peripheral blood draw of around 0.11 L on average was collected from each donor into heparinised tubes. A BD FACSAria II and a panel including CD45RO, CCR7, CD25, CD127, CD95 and CD27 were used to sort naive, central memory, regulatory and stem cell-like memory CD4+ T cells. All sorted populations exceeded 95% purity. PBMCs were isolated immediately by Lymphoprep density gradient centrifugation and stained directly without culture. Samples were stained and sorted in pairs, with one healthy donor and one patient per experiment, so that batch effects were minimized. There are a few counts of this clone. Its antigen is currently not known. Qualities for individual bases were not recorded, and no much larger clone is one base off. From its cysteine to its phenylalanine, the CDR3 spans 14 amino acids. The only DNA kept is the CDR3, 42 bases in frame from the first base. V ends up 5 bases short and J 4 bases short, with an unmatched junction base count of 8. The germline V gene gives CDR1 as SGDLS and CDR2 as YYNGEE.

The entire amount of isolated RNA was reverse transcribed using the High Capacity cDNA Reverse Transcription Kit, so the sequenced TCRB transcripts were expressed ones. Deep immunoSEQ sequencing was applied to naive, central memory and regulatory T cell samples, giving an average of about 3.7 million total reads per sample. After sorted cells were lysed in RLT buffer, RNA was extracted with DNase-treated RNeasy Micro or Mini kits, with the choice depending on cell number. Each cell subset was processed on its own to prevent cross-contamination, while patient and healthy donor samples were processed together. TCRB sequences were amplified from cDNA with the immunoSEQ multiplex PCR, producing 87-bp fragments spanning the CDR3 region. Amplicons were sequenced on the Illumina HiSeq platform. From the authors' description of their analysis: Synthetic template baselines were used to correct PCR bias computationally, reads within Hamming distance 2 were collapsed together, and singletons that could not be merged were discarded. Reads were aligned against IMGT so that V, D and J genes, CDR3 length and insertions or deletions at six rearrangement sites could be assigned. Within each subset, clonotype counts were normalized to sorted cell number, and only after that were true diversity and Gini coefficients computed with the tcR R package. The overlap coefficient, calculated on TCRB nucleotide sequences, was used to quantify repertoire sharing. Out-of-frame TCRB sequences from naive cells were analyzed to stand in for the pre-selection repertoire. TCRdb limited this immuneACCESS table to in-frame rearrangements with V and J called. A share of clones is missing; checked studies link under half to unresolved V genes, and the rest is unexplained. The DNA gave D and trimming, while V, J and clone size come from that table. Recorded for this sample are roughly 700,000 clones; around an eighth of them occurred a single time. The ten largest clonotypes hold 0.02% to 0.025% of the sample.

The source material was naive CD4+ T cells from blood. In the paper's terms, the cell subset or site label means: true naive CD4+ T cells. This receptor was obtained from a man in his late teens or twenties with type 1 diabetes. The chain is assembled from TRBV9 and TRBJ2-7, with 8 middle bases fitting TRBD1. The nucleotide sequence reads as follows: TGTGCCAGCAGTTTGACAGGGGTGCCGTACGAGCAGTACTTC. It specifies CASSLTGVPYEQYF.